This entry is about one T cell receptor beta chain. Its target is unknown. This specimen comes from a study of OX40 agonist ivuxolimab in advanced cancers. Overall study: With ivuxolimab, an agonistic anti-OX40 (CD134) antibody, patients were treated. The patients received ivuxolimab by intravenous route every 2 weeks at 0.01 to 10 mg/kg. Patients enrolled in dose escalation were diagnosed with hepatocellular carcinoma, melanoma, renal cell or head and neck cancer.

This table comes from immunoSEQ multiplex PCR, and its TCRdb copy is limited to in-frame clones, with some not included. The repertoire includes about 42,000 clones, approximately 86% of them detected once, and around 10% sits in the top ten. Germline lookup yields CDR1 MDHEN and CDR2 SYDVKM. The V gene lost 2 bases and the J gene lost 0 bases, with 15 bases spanning the gap. CDR3 size: 17 residues. Broader study findings: Researchers report that CD8+ T cells had, on average, more expanded clones than CD4+.

The chain recombines TRBV28 with TRBJ2-3; D gene uncertain. The TCR comes from an adult with an advanced solid tumor such as melanoma, head and neck, liver or kidney cancer. The material sequenced was CD4+ or CD8+ T cells sorted from blood, taken in a trial of the OX40 agonist ivuxolimab. CDR3 nucleotides: TGTGCCAGCAGTTTAGACCCGGACGGAGCTAGCACAGATACGCAGTATTTT. As protein: CASSLDPDGASTDTQYF.